These 16 T cell receptor beta chains originate from one sample sequenced in a study of cytomegalovirus exposure and HLA in healthy donors. PCR employed 60 Vbeta and 13 Jbeta primers. Repertoires were generated with immunoSEQ multiplex PCR, while TCRdb's copy carries only in-frame clones and drops some. The sample lists under 150,000 clones, around 80% seen once, with less than 3% in the top ten. The sequenced sample consisted of PBMCs. The source is a man in his fifties in good health and CMV-seronegative.

V usage is TRBV7-6 and J usage is TRBJ1-5; 7 bases match TRBD1. The V gene end was trimmed by 1 base and the J gene end by 7 bases; junction bases not matched to a gene: 13. Looked up from germline, CDR1 is SGHVS and CDR2 is FNYEAQ. The CDR3 length is 17 residues. CDR3 sequence (DNA): TGTGCCAGCAGCTTAGAGGAGCGACAGGGTCAAGAACAGCCCCAGCATTTT. Translated, it gives CASSLEERQGQEQPQHF.

This clone was observed once. V is TRBV5-1 and J is TRBJ1-2; D call uncertain. CDR3 length: 12 residues. V was cut by 0 bases and J by 10 bases, with 10 bases left in between. The germline CDR1 and CDR2 sequences are SGHRS and YFSETQ. The CDR3 sequence is CASSLAGEVYTF. The CDR3, as DNA: TGCGCCAGCAGCTTGGCCGGGGAAGTCTACACCTTC.

This clone showed up just once. This chain links TRBV18 with TRBJ1-2, with TRBD1 matching 8 bases. Germline trimming cut 4 bases from V and 4 bases from J; bases unmatched to any gene: 14. CDR1 KGHSH and CDR2 LQKENI come from the germline V gene. The CDR3 has 17 amino acids. CDR3 residues: CASSLERTGLGPYGYTF. The DNA of the CDR3 is TGTGCCAGCTCACTAGAGAGGACAGGGCTTGGGCCCTATGGCTACACCTTC. Variable domain in full (rest from reference TRBV18 and TRBJ1-2): NAGVMQNPRHLVRRRGQEARLRCSPMKGHSHVYWYRQLPEEGLKFMVYLQKENIIDESGMPKERFSAEFPKEGPSILRIQQVVRGDSAAYFCASSLERTGLGPYGYTFGSGTRLTVV.

This clone is a singleton in its sample. The chain joins TRBV6-1 to TRBJ1-6; TRBD1 might be the D (6 bases). The CDR3 is 15 amino acids. Germline lookup yields CDR1 MNHNS and CDR2 SASEGT. V was shortened by 5 bases and J by 3 bases, with 11 bases between the two germline ends. CDR3 bases: TGTGCCAGCAGTCTACAGGGCAGCTATAATTCACCCCTCCACTTT. Amino acid sequence: CASSLQGSYNSPLHF.

The chain couples TRBV5-1 to TRBJ1-2, with 7 positions matching TRBD1. Germline V gives CDR1 SGHRS, CDR2 YFSETQ. The CDR3 has 18 residues. V shed 0 bases, J shed 1 base, and the junction held 12 bases outside the gene matches. The CDR3 region is CASSLAGQDFNFNYGYTF. The DNA of the CDR3 is TGCGCCAGCAGCTTGGCCGGACAGGACTTCAACTTTAACTATGGCTACACCTTC.

This chain connects TRBV25-1 to TRBJ1-2; TRBD1 agrees at 7 bases. CDR3 size: 15 residues. Germline trimming cut 0 bases from V and 8 bases from J; bases unmatched to any gene: 9. Germline V gene lookup returns CDR1 MGHDK and CDR2 SYGVNS. The CDR3 coding sequence is TGTGCCAGCAGTGAATATGGAGGGGGCGCGAGGGGCTACACCTTC. As protein: CASSEYGGGARGYTF.

This clone occurred once. This chain uses TRBV6-5 with TRBJ1-1, with D perhaps TRBD1 (6 bases). Trimming left V 10 bases short and J 4 bases short, with 19 bases between. The CDR3 extends over 14 amino acids. Germline V gene sequence: CDR1 MNHEY, CDR2 SVGAGI. As DNA, the CDR3 is TGTGCCACCCAGCGGGGGGCGGGAGGCACTGAAGCTTTCTTT. This sequence encodes CATQRGAGGTEAFF.

The chain has TRBV5-8 and TRBJ1-4, with TRBD1 as a possible D gene (5 bases). The CDR3 is 18 amino acids. V was trimmed by 3 bases and J by 15 bases, leaving 33 bases between them. The germline CDR1 and CDR2 sequences are SGHTS and YDEGEE. In DNA form, the CDR3 reads TGTGCCAGCAGCTCGATGTTGATCCAGGGAGGCCGGGGAGAAACGTTGTTTTTT. Translated, it gives CASSSMLIQGGRGETLFF.

The chain combines TRBV18 with TRBJ1-4, with 8 nucleotides matching TRBD1. V lost 0 bases to trimming and J lost 7 bases; unmatched junction nucleotides: 4. Germline V gene data show CDR1 as KGHSH and CDR2 as LQKENI. The CDR3 is made up of 15 amino acids. CDR3 residues: CASSPPQGAREKLFF. In DNA, the CDR3 is TGTGCCAGCTCACCACCGCAGGGGGCGCGTGAAAAACTGTTTTTT.

This chain connects TRBV19 to TRBJ1-2; possibly TRBD1 for D (5 bases). V lost 7 bases to trimming and J lost 6 bases, with 15 bases between them. This CDR3 spans 13 amino acids. Germline V gene lookup returns CDR1 LNHDA and CDR2 SQIVND (reference sequence). The chain's CDR3 is CASNHGGSDGYTF. The CDR3 region has the DNA TGTGCCAGTAATCACGGGGGGTCGGATGGCTACACCTTC.

V usage is TRBV19 and J usage is TRBJ1-1; maybe TRBD1 (5 bases). CDR1 is LNHDA, CDR2 SQIVND, per germline (reference sequence). With 8 bases removed from V and 1 base from J, the gap between germline ends came to 20 bases. The CDR3 consists of 16 residues. The CDR3 here is CASVLGASGTNTEAFF. CDR3 sequence (DNA): TGTGCCAGTGTTCTTGGGGCGTCAGGAACGAACACTGAAGCTTTCTTT.

This clone was seen once. The chain couples TRBV30 to TRBJ2-7, with 9 bases identical to TRBD1. V lost 5 bases, J lost 6 bases, and 8 bases stayed unmatched. Germline values: CDR1 GTSNPN, CDR2 SVGIG (reference sequence). The CDR3 runs 13 residues. The CDR3: CAWGIGTGFEQYF. The CDR3 DNA sequence: TGTGCCTGGGGGATTGGGACAGGGTTCGAGCAGTACTTC.

V and J are TRBV6-5 and TRBJ2-7, with 8 bases matching TRBD1. The CDR3 runs to 15 residues. Per germline, CDR1 MNHEY and CDR2 SVGAGI. Trimming removed 0 bases from V and 2 bases from J; junction bases left unmatched: 3. The CDR3 coding sequence is TGTGCCAGCAGTTACTCGAAGGGACAGGCCTACGAGCAGTACTTC. This gives the protein CASSYSKGQAYEQYF.

The CDR3 reads CASSPGGANVLTF. The CDR3 coding sequence is TGTGCCAGCAGCCCCGGTGGGGCCAACGTCCTGACTTTC. The chain joins TRBV6-5 to TRBJ2-6; D gene unclear. Deletions cut 6 bases from V and 3 bases from J, with 6 bases between. Germline-derived CDR1 and CDR2 are MNHEY and SVGAGI. The CDR3 consists of 13 residues.

V and J are TRBV27 and TRBJ2-7, with TRBD2 matching 9 bases. This CDR3 has 13 residues. The J segment lost 4 bases and the V segment lost 6 bases, leaving 4 bases of the junction unmatched. From germline, CDR1 is MNHEY and CDR2 SMNVEV (reference sequence). CDR3: CASSPTSGYEQYF. The DNA of the CDR3 is TGTGCCAGCAGCCCGACTAGCGGATACGAGCAGTACTTC.

The V call is TRBV7-2, the J call TRBJ1-6; 9 bases match TRBD1. The trim removed 4 bases at V and 1 base at J, leaving 11 bases unmatched. The germline CDR1 and CDR2 sequences are SGHTA and FQGNSA. The CDR3 spans 19 residues. Here the CDR3 reads CASSSGTGYTISYNSPLHF. CDR3 sequence (DNA): TGTGCCAGCAGCTCCGGGACAGGGTATACCATTTCCTATAATTCACCCCTCCACTTT.